This TCR beta chain stems from a study of blood T cell repertoires in COVID-19. About the research overall: The samples span acute and convalescent COVID-19 from the United States, Italy and Spain.

This CDR3 is built from 18 residues. CDR1 MNHNS and CDR2 SASEGT come from the germline V gene. With 3 bases removed from V and 4 bases from J, the gap between germline ends came to 22 bases. Measured with immunoSEQ multiplex PCR; TCRdb has only the in-frame clones, and not every one. The sample contains about 150,000 clones, 78% of which appear only once. This clone came up once. This TCR was recovered from a woman aged 80 or over with acute or convalescent COVID-19. The chain joins TRBV6-1 to TRBJ2-4, with D maybe TRBD2 (5 bases). Material: peripheral blood. The chain's CDR3 is CASSEASLALSVKNIQYF. The CDR3 nucleotides read TGTGCCAGCAGTGAGGCATCTCTAGCTCTCTCCGTGAAAAACATTCAGTACTTC.